Following are 30 T cell receptor beta chains from one sample sequenced in a study of cytomegalovirus exposure and HLA in healthy donors. Both 60 Vbeta primers and 13 Jbeta primers went into the PCR. Sequencing was performed with immunoSEQ multiplex PCR; in TCRdb, only in-frame clones are kept and a portion is missing. The data hold under 200,000 clones, with approximately 80% observed a single time. Specimen: PBMCs. The receptors were sampled from a woman aged 25-40 years in good health and CMV-seronegative.

CDR3 coding DNA: TGTGCCAGCAGCTTAGGATCTAGCGGGATATCCTACGAGCAGTACTTC. Translating gives CASSLGSSGISYEQYF. The chain joins TRBV7-9 to TRBJ2-7; 9 bases align to TRBD2. Germline V gives CDR1 SEHNR, CDR2 FQNEAQ (reference sequence). Trimming removed 1 base from V and 1 base from J; junction bases left unmatched: 5. The CDR3 is made up of 16 amino acids.

The chain is built from TRBV28 and TRBJ1-3; TRBD1 matches 12 bases. From germline, CDR1 is MDHEN and CDR2 SYDVKM. This CDR3 comprises 15 residues. Trimming removed 6 bases from V and 6 bases from J; junction bases left unmatched: 6. The CDR3 bases are TGTGCCAGCAGGGGGACAGGGGGCTTAGAAAACACCATATATTTT. It yields the protein CASRGTGGLENTIYF.

This chain uses TRBV5-1 with TRBJ2-7, with TRBD1 identical over 10 bases. V lost 0 bases to trimming and J lost 3 bases; unmatched junction nucleotides: 0. Germline lookup yields CDR1 SGHRS and CDR2 YFSETQ. CDR3 length: 14 residues. This chain's CDR3 is CASSLGTGGYEQYF. The CDR3 region has the DNA TGCGCCAGCAGCTTGGGGACAGGGGGCTACGAGCAGTACTTC.

V usage is TRBV27 and J usage is TRBJ2-3, with D perhaps matching TRBD2 (6 bases). Germline V gene data show CDR1 as MNHEY and CDR2 as SMNVEV (reference sequence). CDR3 size: 15 residues. Trimming pared 5 bases from V and 2 bases from J, leaving 14 bases between. This chain's CDR3 is CASSPGGAYTDTQYF. CDR3 DNA: TGTGCCAGCAGTCCGGGCGGGGCATACACAGATACGCAGTATTTT.

This chain uses TRBV7-2 with TRBJ2-5; TRBD2 agrees at 10 bases. Germline V gene lookup returns CDR1 SGHTA and CDR2 FQGNSA. The V gene end was trimmed by 4 bases and the J gene end by 5 bases; junction bases not matched to a gene: 10. CDR3 length equals 16 residues. CDR3 region: CASSSQVLAGKETQYF. CDR3 nucleotides: TGTGCCAGCAGCTCCCAGGTACTAGCGGGGAAGGAGACCCAGTACTTC.

The V call is TRBV27, the J call TRBJ2-7, with 7 nucleotides matching TRBD1. The CDR3 length is 15 residues. Germline CDR1 is MNHEY and CDR2 is SMNVEV (reference sequence). Losses at the gene ends were 0 bases for V and 4 bases for J; bases not matched to a gene: 6. CDR3 region: CASSLSTPTGYEQYF. CDR3 nucleotide sequence: TGTGCCAGCAGTTTATCAACTCCGACAGGGTACGAGCAGTACTTC.

The chain has TRBV7-3 and TRBJ2-3; 9 bases are shared with TRBD2. Germline values: CDR1 SGHTA, CDR2 FQGTGA. J was trimmed by 10 bases and V by 4 bases; bases with no gene match: 6. This CDR3 contains 13 residues. CDR3 residues: CASSSTPSGAQYF. The CDR3 nucleotides are TGTGCCAGCAGCTCTACCCCTAGCGGGGCGCAGTATTTT.

This clone was counted only a few times. The CDR3 bases are TGCGCCAGCAGCCATATTCAAGAGACCCAGTACTTC. Translation: CASSHIQETQYF. The V and J genes are TRBV4-1 and TRBJ2-5; D remains ambiguous. Germline loops: CDR1 MGHRA, CDR2 YSYEKL. The CDR3 is made up of 12 amino acids. Trimming removed 3 bases at V and 2 bases at J, with 4 bases between.

The rearrangement uses TRBV6-1 and TRBJ1-1; 9 positions match TRBD1. The CDR3 spans 15 residues. Germline V gene lookup returns CDR1 MNHNS and CDR2 SASEGT. J gave up 4 bases and V 1 base, and 4 bases lay outside the gene matches. The CDR3 loop is CASSEDRGPGTEAFF. DNA of the CDR3: TGTGCCAGCAGTGAAGACAGGGGGCCGGGCACTGAAGCTTTCTTT.

The V call is TRBV11-2, the J call TRBJ2-7; 11 bases are a match to TRBD2. This CDR3 has 16 residues. With V trimmed by 6 bases and J by 2 bases, 9 bases remained unmatched. Germline CDR1 SGHAT, CDR2 FQNNGV. CDR3 sequence: CASSWTSGYETYEQYF. CDR3 DNA: TGTGCCAGCAGTTGGACTAGCGGGTACGAAACCTACGAGCAGTACTTC.

This clone was seen only a few times. The chain employs TRBV5-1 and TRBJ1-2; possibly TRBD1 for D (6 bases). The V and J ends lost 6 bases and 4 bases respectively, with 16 bases between them. This CDR3 is 14 amino acids long. CDR1 and CDR2 (germline): SGHRS, YFSETQ. CDR3 DNA sequence: TGCGCCAGCAAGACCTCGACAGGCGGCTATGGCTACACCTTC. This sequence encodes CASKTSTGGYGYTF.

Note on this clone: Other DNA sequences in this specimen translate into the identical CDR3. V usage is TRBV7-9 and J usage is TRBJ2-7; D is unclear. Germline V gene sequence: CDR1 SEHNR, CDR2 FQNEAQ (reference sequence). Trimming cost V 5 bases and J 0 bases, with 5 bases left between them. The CDR3 contains 12 residues. The CDR3 sequence: CASSPSSYEQYF. Written as DNA, the CDR3 is TGTGCCAGCAGCCCCAGCTCCTACGAGCAGTACTTC.

The gene calls are TRBV6-1 and TRBJ2-3, with 12 bases fitting TRBD2. V was pared by 4 bases and J by 3 bases, with 5 bases of the junction left unmatched. The CDR3 runs 16 residues. In germline, CDR1 is MNHNS, CDR2 SASEGT. Here the CDR3 DNA reads TGTGCCAGCAGTGGACTAGCGGGAGTATTGACAGATACGCAGTATTTT. It yields the protein CASSGLAGVLTDTQYF.

The CDR3 region has the DNA TGTGCCAGCAGTCCTGACAGGGGCCCTGAAGCTTTCTTT. Its translation: CASSPDRGPEAFF. The chain uses TRBV27 and TRBJ1-1, with 8 bases lining up with TRBD1. Germline values: CDR1 MNHEY, CDR2 SMNVEV (reference sequence). This CDR3 region has 13 residues. V lost 5 bases, J lost 6 bases, and 5 bases stayed unmatched.

V and J are TRBV7-3 and TRBJ2-5, with TRBD1 matching 7 bases. The CDR3 is 17 amino acids. The germline gives CDR1 SGHTA, CDR2 FQGTGA. V shed 1 base, J shed 4 bases, and the junction held 12 bases outside the gene matches. The CDR3 sequence: CASSLRAPTGKGETQYF. In nucleotides, the CDR3 is TGTGCCAGCAGCTTAAGAGCGCCGACAGGGAAGGGAGAGACCCAGTACTTC.

The CDR3 sequence is CASAEDGTLPYNEQFF. The CDR3 bases are TGTGCCAGTGCCGAGGACGGGACACTACCCTACAATGAGCAGTTCTTC. The chain carries TRBV19 and TRBJ2-1, with D perhaps matching TRBD1 (6 bases). V lost 8 bases and J lost 2, with 19 bases in between. The CDR3 is 16 amino acids. Germline assignment: CDR1 LNHDA and CDR2 SQIVND (reference sequence). The whole variable domain, remainder taken from reference TRBV19 and TRBJ2-1, is DGGITQSPKYLFRKEGQNVTLSCEQNLNHDAMYWYRQDPGQGLRLIYYSQIVNDFQKGDIAEGYSVSREKKESFPLTVTSAQKNPTAFYLCASAEDGTLPYNEQFFGPGTRLTVL.

The chain carries TRBV6-1 and TRBJ2-1; D not resolved. Trimming took off 7 bases at V and 7 bases at J, with 5 bases between the two ends. This CDR3 is built from 10 residues. Looked up from germline, CDR1 is MNHNS and CDR2 is SASEGT. CDR3 nucleotides: TGTGCCAGCATGGAGAATGAGCAGTTCTTC. Protein: CASMENEQFF.

The J gene is TRBJ2-1, the V gene TRBV11-2, with 11 bases lining up with TRBD1. Germline V gene sequence: CDR1 SGHAT, CDR2 FQNNGV. The CDR3 contains 14 residues. Trimming took 4 bases from V and 9 from J; bases not matched to a gene: 5. The CDR3 bases are TGTGCCAGCAGCTCGGACAGGGGGCTCGGTGAGCAGTTCTTC. It encodes CASSSDRGLGEQFF.

Only a few counts were recorded for this clone. The chain links TRBV7-9 to TRBJ2-7, with D hard to call. Germline values: CDR1 SEHNR, CDR2 FQNEAQ (reference sequence). The V and J ends lost 2 bases and 2 bases respectively, with 7 bases between them. The CDR3 runs to 13 residues. The CDR3 coding sequence is TGTGCCAGCAGCTTAATGGGCCCCTACGAGCAGTACTTC. Translation gives CASSLMGPYEQYF.

The chain uses TRBV11-2 and TRBJ2-2; 7 positions agree with TRBD1. CDR3 length equals 15 residues. In germline, CDR1 is SGHAT, CDR2 FQNNGV. V was clipped by 5 bases and J by 5 bases; unmatched bases: 8. CDR3 DNA sequence: TGTGCCAGCAGCATCAAGGGGGCCCGGACCGGGGAGCTGTTTTTT. Residues: CASSIKGARTGELFF.

This clone was found a few times. The V gene is TRBV5-8, the J gene TRBJ2-5; 9 bases fit TRBD1. This CDR3 contains 14 residues. The V gene end was trimmed by 1 base and the J gene end by 7 bases; junction bases not matched to a gene: 5. Germline loops: CDR1 SGHTS, CDR2 YDEGEE. CDR3 sequence reads: CASSLWDRDGTQYF. CDR3 sequence (DNA): TGTGCCAGCAGCTTGTGGGACAGGGACGGGACCCAGTACTTC.

This chain joins TRBV7-3 and TRBJ2-1; 7 bases line up with TRBD2. The CDR3 runs 15 residues. From germline, CDR1 is SGHTA and CDR2 FQGTGA. Unmatched junction bases numbered 4, after V lost 1 base and J lost 4 bases. The CDR3 DNA follows: TGTGCCAGCAGCTTAATCGCTAGCGGTTACAATGAGCAGTTCTTC. Translation gives CASSLIASGYNEQFF.

V and J are TRBV14 and TRBJ1-2; D call uncertain. With 1 base removed from V and 2 bases from J, the gap between germline ends came to 5 bases. Looked up from germline, CDR1 is SGHDN and CDR2 is FVKESK. The CDR3 spans 13 residues. The CDR3 loop reads CASSQATNYGYTF. Here the CDR3 DNA reads TGTGCCAGCAGCCAAGCCACAAACTATGGCTACACCTTC.

This chain connects TRBV27 to TRBJ2-7; 7 bases agree with TRBD1. CDR1 is MNHEY, CDR2 SMNVEV, per germline (reference sequence). With V trimmed by 8 bases and J by 6 bases, 16 bases remained unmatched. The CDR3 is 15 residues long. CDR3 nucleotides: TGTGCCAGCTCTACGATCCAGGGGGATATAGGCGAGCAGTACTTC. This encodes CASSTIQGDIGEQYF.

The CDR3 here is CASSVVSGDLTSGRTTDTQYF. As DNA, the CDR3 is TGTGCCAGCAGCGTAGTGTCCGGGGACCTAACTAGCGGGAGGACGACAGATACGCAGTATTTT. The rearrangement links TRBV9 to TRBJ2-3; 12 positions match TRBD2. The CDR3 has 21 residues. The junction had 17 bases not matched to a gene; V was cut back by 0 bases and J by 3 bases. Per germline, CDR1 SGDLS and CDR2 YYNGEE.

This chain links TRBV7-2 with TRBJ2-3, with TRBD2 identical over 9 bases. Trimming cost V 2 bases and J 2 bases; bases outside gene matches: 5. Germline assignment: CDR1 SGHTA and CDR2 FQGNSA. This CDR3 is 16 amino acids long. CDR3 sequence: CASSLIAGDITDTQYF. The DNA of the CDR3 is TGTGCCAGCAGCTTAATAGCGGGAGACATCACAGATACGCAGTATTTT.

V and J are TRBV18 and TRBJ1-1; D unclear. Germline V gives CDR1 KGHSH, CDR2 LQKENI. The CDR3 runs 15 residues. V dropped 2 bases and J dropped 1 base, with 11 bases sitting between them. The CDR3 DNA sequence: TGTGCCAGCTCACCATCGAGAGGGCAGAACACTGAAGCTTTCTTT. This sequence encodes CASSPSRGQNTEAFF.

The gene calls are TRBV4-1 and TRBJ1-2, with D unclear. V was shortened by 1 base and J by 4 bases, with 13 bases between the two germline ends. From germline, CDR1 is MGHRA and CDR2 YSYEKL. The CDR3 covers 15 residues. CDR3 sequence (DNA): TGCGCCAGCAGCCAAGTGTCCCTAGGAGGCTATGGCTACACCTTC. Translation gives CASSQVSLGGYGYTF.

This chain links TRBV4-3 with TRBJ2-3, with TRBD2 matching 11 bases. This CDR3 comprises 18 residues. The V and J ends lost 0 bases and 4 bases, in that order; junction bases with no gene match: 9. Germline V gene data show CDR1 as LGHNA and CDR2 as YSLEER. CDR3 protein: CASSQEGLLAGAPDTQYF. The CDR3, as DNA: TGCGCCAGCAGCCAAGAAGGTTTACTAGCGGGAGCCCCAGATACGCAGTATTTT.

CDR3 DNA sequence: TGTGCCAGCAGCTTATTGACAGAATCCTACGAGCAGTACTTC. Its protein product is CASSLLTESYEQYF. J is TRBJ2-7 and V is TRBV7-6, with D possibly being TRBD1 (5 bases). Trimming removed 2 bases at V and 1 base at J, with 9 bases between. This CDR3 contains 14 residues. CDR1 and CDR2 (germline): SGHVS, FNYEAQ. The full variable domain, rest sourced from reference TRBV7-6 and TRBJ2-7, is GAGVSQSPRYKVTKRGQDVALRCDPISGHVSLYWYRQALGQGPEFLTYFNYEAQQDKSGLPNDRFSAERPEGSISTLTIQRTEQRDSAMYRCASSLLTESYEQYFGPGTRLTVT.